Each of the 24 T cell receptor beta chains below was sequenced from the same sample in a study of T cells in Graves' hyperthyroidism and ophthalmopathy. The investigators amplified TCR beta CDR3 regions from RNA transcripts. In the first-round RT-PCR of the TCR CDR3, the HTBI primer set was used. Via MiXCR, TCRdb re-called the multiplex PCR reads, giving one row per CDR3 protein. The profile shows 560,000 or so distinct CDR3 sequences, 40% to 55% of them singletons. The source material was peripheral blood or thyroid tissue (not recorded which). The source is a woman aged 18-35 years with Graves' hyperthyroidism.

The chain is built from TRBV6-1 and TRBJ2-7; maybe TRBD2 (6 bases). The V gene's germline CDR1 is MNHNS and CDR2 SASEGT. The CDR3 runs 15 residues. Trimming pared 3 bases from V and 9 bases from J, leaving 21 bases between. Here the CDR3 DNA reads TGTGCCAGCAGTGAGGCGGGATCCTGGAGCATCGGGCAGTACTTC. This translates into CASSEAGSWSIGQYF.

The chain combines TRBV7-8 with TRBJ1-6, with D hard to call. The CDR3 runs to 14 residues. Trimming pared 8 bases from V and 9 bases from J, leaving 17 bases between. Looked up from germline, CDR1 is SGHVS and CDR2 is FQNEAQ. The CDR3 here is CASAARGSGSPLHF. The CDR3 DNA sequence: TGTGCCAGCGCGGCCCGCGGTTCTGGTTCACCCCTCCACTTT.

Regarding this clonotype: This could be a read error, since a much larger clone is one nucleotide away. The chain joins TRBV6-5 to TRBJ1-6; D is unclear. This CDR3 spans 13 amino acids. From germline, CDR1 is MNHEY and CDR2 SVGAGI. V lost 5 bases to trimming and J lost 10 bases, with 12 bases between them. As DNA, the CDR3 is TGTGCCAGCAGTCACGTGGTTGGCTCACCCCTCCACTTT. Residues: CASSHVVGSPLHF.

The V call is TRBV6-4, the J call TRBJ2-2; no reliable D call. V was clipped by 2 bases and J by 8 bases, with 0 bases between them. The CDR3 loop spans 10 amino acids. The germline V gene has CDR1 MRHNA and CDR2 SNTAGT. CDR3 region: CASSDGELFF. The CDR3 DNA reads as TGTGCCAGCAGTGACGGGGAGCTGTTTTTT.

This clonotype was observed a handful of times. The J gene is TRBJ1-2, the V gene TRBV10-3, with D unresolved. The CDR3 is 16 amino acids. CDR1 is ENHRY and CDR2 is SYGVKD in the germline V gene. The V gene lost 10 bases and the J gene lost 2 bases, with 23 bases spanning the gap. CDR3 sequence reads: CASIVAERKTNYGYTF. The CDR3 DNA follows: TGTGCCAGCATTGTAGCAGAGCGGAAGACGAACTATGGCTACACCTTC.

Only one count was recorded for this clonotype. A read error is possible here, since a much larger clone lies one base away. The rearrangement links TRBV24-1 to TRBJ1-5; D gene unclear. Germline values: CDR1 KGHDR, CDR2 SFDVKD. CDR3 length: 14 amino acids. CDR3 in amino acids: CATSEATRDQPRHF. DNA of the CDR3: TGTGCCACCAGTGAAGCTACTAGGGATCAGCCCCGGCATTTT.

CDR3 amino acids: CASRPDGNEKLFF. The CDR3 region has the DNA TGTGCCAGCAGACCAGACGGGAACGAAAAACTGTTTTTT. This chain joins TRBV7-9 and TRBJ1-4, with D unresolved. V was cut by 6 bases and J by 8 bases, with 13 bases left in between. The CDR3 is 13 residues long. In germline, CDR1 is SEHNR, CDR2 FQNEAQ (reference sequence). Looking up the rest from reference TRBV7-9 and TRBJ1-4 gives the full variable domain: DTGVSQNPRHKITKRGQNVTFRCDPISEHNRLYWYRQTLGQGPEFLTYFQNEAQLEKSRLLSDRFSAERPKGSFSTLEIQRTEQGDSAMYLCASRPDGNEKLFFGSGTQLSVL.

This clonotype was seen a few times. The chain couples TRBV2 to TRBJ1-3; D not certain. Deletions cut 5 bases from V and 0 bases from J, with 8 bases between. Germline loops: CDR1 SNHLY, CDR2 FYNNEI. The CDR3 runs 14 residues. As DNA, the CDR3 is TGTGCCAGCAGTTCAACTAGCTCTGGAAACACCATATATTTT. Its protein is CASSSTSSGNTIYF.

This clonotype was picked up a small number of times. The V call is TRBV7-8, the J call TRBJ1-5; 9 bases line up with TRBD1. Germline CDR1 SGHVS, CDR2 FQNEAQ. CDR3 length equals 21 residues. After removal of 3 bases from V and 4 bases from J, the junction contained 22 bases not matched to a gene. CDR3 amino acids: CASSFTSRDRGGIPLNQPQHF. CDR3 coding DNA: TGTGCCAGCAGCTTCACTAGCCGAGACAGGGGGGGGATACCCTTGAATCAGCCCCAGCATTTT.

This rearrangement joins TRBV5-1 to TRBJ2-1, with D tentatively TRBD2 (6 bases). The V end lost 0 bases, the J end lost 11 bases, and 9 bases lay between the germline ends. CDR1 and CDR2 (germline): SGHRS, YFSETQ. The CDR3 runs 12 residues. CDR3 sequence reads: CASSLDGLKQFF. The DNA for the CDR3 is TGCGCCAGCAGCTTGGACGGACTAAAGCAGTTCTTC.

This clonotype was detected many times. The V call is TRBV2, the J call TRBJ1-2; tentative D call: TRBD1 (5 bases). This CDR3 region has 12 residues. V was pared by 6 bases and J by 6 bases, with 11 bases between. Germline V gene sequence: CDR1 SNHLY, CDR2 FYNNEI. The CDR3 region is CASSVREDGYTF. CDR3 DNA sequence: TGTGCCAGCAGCGTCAGGGAGGATGGCTACACCTTC.

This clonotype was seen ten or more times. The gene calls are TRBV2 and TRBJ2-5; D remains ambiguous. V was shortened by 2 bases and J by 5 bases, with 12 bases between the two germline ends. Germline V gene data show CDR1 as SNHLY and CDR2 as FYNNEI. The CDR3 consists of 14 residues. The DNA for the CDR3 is TGTGCCAGCAGTGAACTCGGGCTTAGGGAGACCCAGTACTTC. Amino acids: CASSELGLRETQYF. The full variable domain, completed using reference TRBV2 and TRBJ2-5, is EPEVTQTPSHQVTQMGQEVILRCVPISNHLYFYWYRQILGQKVEFLVSFYNNEISEKSEIFDDQFSVERPDGSNFTLKIRSTKLEDSAMYFCASSELGLRETQYFGPGTRLLVL.

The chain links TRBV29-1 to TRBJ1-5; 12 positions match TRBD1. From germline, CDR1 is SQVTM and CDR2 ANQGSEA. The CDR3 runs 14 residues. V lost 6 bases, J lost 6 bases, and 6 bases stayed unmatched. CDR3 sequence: CSVSGQGAVQPQHF. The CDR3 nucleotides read TGCAGCGTGTCGGGACAGGGGGCTGTTCAGCCCCAGCATTTT.

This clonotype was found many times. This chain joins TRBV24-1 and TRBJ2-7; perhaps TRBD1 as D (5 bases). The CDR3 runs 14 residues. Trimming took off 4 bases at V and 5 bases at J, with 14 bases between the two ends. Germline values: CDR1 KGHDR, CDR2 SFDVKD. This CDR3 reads CATSEPGRADEQYF. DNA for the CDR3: TGTGCCACCAGTGAGCCGGGCAGGGCGGACGAGCAGTACTTC.

The chain's CDR3 is CATSDSDRGNQPQHF. The DNA for the CDR3 is TGTGCCACCAGTGATTCCGACAGGGGCAATCAGCCCCAGCATTTT. The rearrangement links TRBV24-1 to TRBJ1-5; 7 bases match TRBD1. With V trimmed by 2 bases and J by 2 bases, 2 bases remained unmatched. The germline CDR1 and CDR2 sequences are KGHDR and SFDVKD. This CDR3 is 15 amino acids long.

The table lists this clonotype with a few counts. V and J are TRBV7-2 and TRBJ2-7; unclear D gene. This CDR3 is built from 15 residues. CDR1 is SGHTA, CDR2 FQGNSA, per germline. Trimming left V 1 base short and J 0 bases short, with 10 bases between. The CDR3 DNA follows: TGTGCCAGCAGCTTAGATCTGGGTGCCTCCTACGAGCAGTACTTC. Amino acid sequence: CASSLDLGASYEQYF.

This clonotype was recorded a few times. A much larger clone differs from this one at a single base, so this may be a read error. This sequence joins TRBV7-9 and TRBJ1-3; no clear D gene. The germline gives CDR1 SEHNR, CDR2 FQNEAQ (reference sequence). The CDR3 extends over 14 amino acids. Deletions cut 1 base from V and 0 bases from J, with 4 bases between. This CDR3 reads CASSLGFSGNTIYF. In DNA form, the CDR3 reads TGTGCCAGCAGCTTAGGCTTCTCTGGAAACACCATATATTTT.

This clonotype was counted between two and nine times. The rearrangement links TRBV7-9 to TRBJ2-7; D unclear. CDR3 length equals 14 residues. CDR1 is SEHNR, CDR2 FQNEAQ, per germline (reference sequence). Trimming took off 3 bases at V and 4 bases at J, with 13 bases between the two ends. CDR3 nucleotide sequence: TGTGCCAGCAGCTTGTCGGTAGCAGTATACGAGCAGTACTTC. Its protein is CASSLSVAVYEQYF.

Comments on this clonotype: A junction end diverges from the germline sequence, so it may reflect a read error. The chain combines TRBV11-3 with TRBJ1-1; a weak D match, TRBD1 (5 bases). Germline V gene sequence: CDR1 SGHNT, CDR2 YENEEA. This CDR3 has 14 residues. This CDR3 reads CANSLGTVNTEAFF. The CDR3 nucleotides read TGTGCCAACAGCTTAGGGACGGTGAACACTGAAGCTTTCTTT.

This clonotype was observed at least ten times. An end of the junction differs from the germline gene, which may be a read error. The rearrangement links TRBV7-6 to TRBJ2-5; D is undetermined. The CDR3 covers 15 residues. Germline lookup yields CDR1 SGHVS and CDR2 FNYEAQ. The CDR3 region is CASSFSSNTQVTQYF. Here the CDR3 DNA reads TGTGCCAGCAGCTTTAGCAGTAACACACAAGTGACCCAGTACTTC.

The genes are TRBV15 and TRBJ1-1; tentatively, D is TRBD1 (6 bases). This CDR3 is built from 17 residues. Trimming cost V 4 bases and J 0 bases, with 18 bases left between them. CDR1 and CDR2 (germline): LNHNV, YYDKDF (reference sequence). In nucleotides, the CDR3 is TGTGCCACCAGCACCTATGTCGCGGGGGACATGAACACTGAAGCTTTCTTT. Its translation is CATSTYVAGDMNTEAFF.

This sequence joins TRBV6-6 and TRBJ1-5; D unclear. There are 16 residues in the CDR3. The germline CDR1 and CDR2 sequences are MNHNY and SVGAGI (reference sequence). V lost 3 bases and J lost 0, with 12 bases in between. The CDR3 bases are TGTGCCAGCAGTTATTCACAGTCCTATAGCAATCAGCCCCAGCATTTT. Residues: CASSYSQSYSNQPQHF.

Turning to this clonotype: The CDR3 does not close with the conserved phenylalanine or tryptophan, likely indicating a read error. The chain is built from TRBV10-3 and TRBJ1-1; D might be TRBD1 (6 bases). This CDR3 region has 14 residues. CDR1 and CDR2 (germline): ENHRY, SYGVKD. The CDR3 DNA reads TGTGCCAGCAGTTACTCGGGGGGGCACACTGAAGCTTTCTCT. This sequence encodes CASSYSGGHTEAFS.

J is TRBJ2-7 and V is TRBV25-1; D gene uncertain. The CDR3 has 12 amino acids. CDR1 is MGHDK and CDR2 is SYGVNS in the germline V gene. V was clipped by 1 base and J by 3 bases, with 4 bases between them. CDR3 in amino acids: CASSESNYEQYF. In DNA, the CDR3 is TGTGCCAGCAGTGAATCTAACTACGAGCAGTACTTC.